The 20 T cell receptor beta chains listed next were all sequenced from one sample in a study of cytotoxic CD8 clonotypes in ibrutinib-treated CLL. Some clones are missing from TCRdb's copy, which holds only in-frame ones; the method was immunoSEQ multiplex PCR. This table holds about 140,000 clones, around 81% found once. The sequenced sample was PBMCs, obtained after 36 months of ibrutinib treatment. Receptor source: a human donor with chronic lymphocytic leukemia.

This CDR3 reads CASSFGGRQRPEKLFF. CDR3 DNA: TGCGCCAGCAGCTTTGGTGGGAGACAGCGCCCTGAAAAACTGTTTTTT. The chain couples TRBV5-1 to TRBJ1-4; D might be TRBD1 (5 bases). This CDR3 spans 16 amino acids. Trimming took off 2 bases at V and 7 bases at J, with 18 bases between the two ends. CDR1 and CDR2 from the germline V gene are SGHRS and YFSETQ.

This clone was seen a handful of times. This rearrangement joins TRBV7-2 to TRBJ2-7, with TRBD1 as a possible D gene (7 bases). The V gene's germline CDR1 is SGHTA and CDR2 FQGNSA. V lost 1 base to trimming and J lost 3 bases, with 16 bases between them. The CDR3 totals 16 residues. CDR3 sequence: CASSLGPGGILYEQYF. The CDR3 DNA sequence: TGTGCCAGCAGCTTAGGCCCAGGGGGGATACTCTACGAGCAGTACTTC. The whole variable domain, remainder taken from reference TRBV7-2 and TRBJ2-7, is GAGVSQSPSNKVTEKGKDVELRCDPISGHTALYWYRQSLGQGLEFLIYFQGNSAPDKSGLPSDRFSAERTGGSVSTLTIQRTQQEDSAVYLCASSLGPGGILYEQYFGPGTRLTVT.

The chain is built from TRBV6-5 and TRBJ2-5, with 7 bases identical to TRBD1. The CDR3 is 13 residues long. J lost 2 bases, V lost 6 bases, and 3 bases had no gene match. Germline V CDR1 and CDR2: MNHEY, SVGAGI. The DNA of the CDR3 is TGTGCCAGCAGACAACAGGGGCAAGAGACCCAGTACTTC. Amino acids: CASRQQGQETQYF.

The chain is built from TRBV11-2 and TRBJ2-3; 9 positions agree with TRBD2. J was trimmed by 5 bases and V by 4 bases; bases with no gene match: 13. Germline CDR1 SGHAT, CDR2 FQNNGV. The CDR3 loop spans 17 amino acids. The CDR3: CASSSGWAGGPGDTQYF. The CDR3 bases are TGTGCCAGCAGCTCCGGTTGGGCGGGGGGGCCGGGAGATACGCAGTATTTT.

The chain couples TRBV11-1 to TRBJ2-7, with D maybe TRBD1 (5 bases). CDR1 SGHAT and CDR2 FQDESV come from the germline V gene (reference sequence). The CDR3 sequence is 12 residues long. V dropped 5 bases and J dropped 9 bases, with 14 bases sitting between them. The CDR3 DNA is TGTGCCAGCAGCCTAATAACAGGAAGGCAGTACTTC. Encoded protein: CASSLITGRQYF. Full variable domain (outside the CDR3, taken from reference TRBV11-1 and TRBJ2-7): EAEVAQSPRYKITEKSQAVAFWCDPISGHATLYWYRQILGQGPELLVQFQDESVVDDSQLPKDRFSAERLKGVDSTLKIQPAELGDSAMYLCASSLITGRQYFGPGTRLTVT.

This clone was detected only a few times. The V call is TRBV9, the J call TRBJ1-6, with 7 bases identical to TRBD1. CDR3 length: 14 amino acids. The V gene end was trimmed by 2 bases and the J gene end by 10 bases; junction bases not matched to a gene: 6. Germline V CDR1 and CDR2: SGDLS, YYNGEE. The CDR3 nucleotides read TGTGCCAGCAGCGTTTCAGGGGGTCCATCACCCCTCCACTTT. This translates into CASSVSGGPSPLHF.

The chain links TRBV6-5 to TRBJ1-4; D not resolved. CDR1 is MNHEY and CDR2 is SVGAGI in the germline V gene. Trimming took 4 bases from V and 5 from J, leaving 8 bases between them. CDR3 length: 13 residues. In DNA form, the CDR3 reads TGTGCCAGCAGTTGGCGAGAAAATGAAAAACTGTTTTTT. This gives the protein CASSWRENEKLFF.

V usage is TRBV9 and J usage is TRBJ1-1; possibly TRBD1 for D (5 bases). CDR1 is SGDLS and CDR2 is YYNGEE in the germline V gene. The CDR3 spans 14 residues. Trimming removed 0 bases from V and 4 bases from J, with 10 bases in between. The CDR3 DNA sequence: TGTGCCAGCAGCGTAGAGGCCAGGGCCACTGAAGCTTTCTTT. Translating it yields CASSVEARATEAFF.

The J gene is TRBJ2-5, the V gene TRBV7-3, with D perhaps matching TRBD2 (6 bases). V lost 5 bases and J 10 bases, leaving 20 bases between the germline ends. The CDR3 length is 14 residues. CDR1 and CDR2 (germline): SGHTA, FQGTGA. This CDR3 is CASSRGGEAGDQYF. Here the CDR3 DNA reads TGTGCCAGCAGCCGGGGCGGGGAGGCCGGTGACCAGTACTTC.

The CDR3 loop is CASSSGRGMNTEAFF. The CDR3 DNA sequence: TGTGCCAGCAGCTCGGGAAGGGGAATGAACACTGAAGCTTTCTTT. The chain carries TRBV5-4 and TRBJ1-1, with D possibly matching TRBD1 (5 bases). V gave up 3 bases and J gave up 0 bases, with 12 bases separating them. Germline CDR1 SGHNT, CDR2 YYREEE (reference sequence). The CDR3 runs 15 residues. The complete variable domain, with remaining parts taken from reference TRBV5-4 and TRBJ1-1, reads ETGVTQSPTHLIKTRGQQVTLRCSSQSGHNTVSWYQQALGQGPQFIFQYYREEENGRGNFPPRFSGLQFPNYSSELNVNALELDDSALYLCASSSGRGMNTEAFFGQGTRLTVV.

A remark on this clone: A clone one base away is much larger, so this may be a read error. The chain combines TRBV28 with TRBJ2-7, with 7 bases identical to TRBD1. This CDR3 is built from 14 residues. Germline V gene sequence: CDR1 MDHEN, CDR2 SYDVKM. Trimming at V came to 6 bases and at J to 1 base, leaving 6 bases not matched to a gene. This CDR3 reads CASSPGQDSYEQYF. DNA of the CDR3: TGTGCCAGCAGCCCAGGACAGGATTCCTACGAGCAGTACTTC.

This chain connects TRBV7-9 to TRBJ2-7; 7 nucleotides match TRBD2. Trimming took 4 bases from V and 7 from J; bases not matched to a gene: 4. There are 12 residues in the CDR3. The germline V gene has CDR1 SEHNR and CDR2 FQNEAQ (reference sequence). CDR3 sequence: CASSYGLEEQYF. DNA for the CDR3: TGTGCCAGCAGCTATGGACTAGAAGAGCAGTACTTC. Full variable domain (missing parts from reference TRBV7-9 and TRBJ2-7): DTGVSQNPRHKITKRGQNVTFRCDPISEHNRLYWYRQTLGQGPEFLTYFQNEAQLEKSRLLSDRFSAERPKGSFSTLEIQRTEQGDSAMYLCASSYGLEEQYFGPGTRLTVT.

This chain connects TRBV5-6 to TRBJ1-5; no clear D gene. This CDR3 is built from 16 residues. With 3 bases removed from V and 4 bases from J, the gap between germline ends came to 17 bases. Germline V CDR1 and CDR2: SGHDT, YYEEEE. The CDR3 nucleotides read TGTGCCAGCAGCTCCGCCTCTAGAGGGCAAAATCAGCCCCAGCATTTT. Translated: CASSSASRGQNQPQHF.

This clone has only a few counts. The V and J genes are TRBV7-9 and TRBJ1-1; D possibly corresponds to TRBD1 (5 bases). Germline V gives CDR1 SEHNR, CDR2 FQNEAQ (reference sequence). CDR3 length equals 15 residues. Trimming cost V 1 base and J 1 base, with 10 bases left between them. The CDR3 region is CASSLVTARNTEAFF. In DNA form, the CDR3 reads TGTGCCAGCAGCTTAGTGACAGCTCGGAACACTGAAGCTTTCTTT.

The gene calls are TRBV18 and TRBJ1-5; 9 bases are shared with TRBD1. This CDR3 comprises 16 residues. Germline-derived CDR1 and CDR2 are KGHSH and LQKENI. J was trimmed by 5 bases and V by 4 bases; bases with no gene match: 9. CDR3 protein: CASSLRGTGSYQPQHF. DNA of the CDR3: TGTGCCAGCTCACTACGTGGGACAGGGAGTTATCAGCCCCAGCATTTT.

V gene TRBV19 combines with J gene TRBJ1-6; 7 bases agree with TRBD1. There are 15 residues in the CDR3. After removal of 5 bases from V and 8 bases from J, the junction contained 9 bases not matched to a gene. The V gene's germline CDR1 is LNHDA and CDR2 SQIVND (reference sequence). CDR3 residues: CASSRRGFSDSPLHF. The CDR3 bases are TGTGCCAGTAGTCGCAGGGGGTTTTCCGATTCACCCCTCCACTTT.

This sequence joins TRBV4-2 and TRBJ2-3, with a weak D call TRBD2 (7 bases). CDR1 and CDR2 (germline): LGHNA, YNFKEQ. V shed 0 bases and J shed 5 bases, with 12 bases lying between them. This CDR3 is built from 15 residues. CDR3 protein: CASSQDGGAGDTQYF. CDR3 in DNA: TGTGCCAGCAGCCAAGATGGGGGGGCGGGAGATACGCAGTATTTT.

This sequence joins TRBV25-1 and TRBJ2-5; 7 bases align to TRBD1. In germline, CDR1 is MGHDK, CDR2 SYGVNS. CDR3 size: 13 residues. Germline trimming cut 8 bases from V and 5 bases from J; bases unmatched to any gene: 8. CDR3 amino acids: CASLQGLDETQYF. The CDR3 DNA sequence: TGTGCCAGCTTACAGGGGTTGGACGAGACCCAGTACTTC. Using reference TRBV25-1 and TRBJ2-5 for the parts outside the CDR3, the full variable domain is EADIYQTPRYLVIGTGKKITLECSQTMGHDKMYWYQQDPGMELHLIHYSYGVNSTEKGDLSSESTVSRIRTEHFPLTLESARPSHTSQYLCASLQGLDETQYFGPGTRLLVL.

The rearrangement joins TRBV30 to TRBJ2-2, with 13 nucleotides matching TRBD2. Trimming cost V 0 bases and J 6 bases; bases outside gene matches: 1. The CDR3 spans 15 residues. Looked up from germline, CDR1 is GTSNPN and CDR2 is SVGIG (reference sequence). CDR3 sequence reads: CAWSVLAGGPGELFF. The DNA for the CDR3 is TGTGCCTGGAGTGTACTAGCGGGAGGGCCCGGGGAGCTGTTTTTT.

The V call is TRBV7-9, the J call TRBJ2-2; D gene ambiguous. This CDR3 has 13 amino acids. CDR1 is SEHNR and CDR2 is FQNEAQ in the germline V gene (reference sequence). The V and J ends lost 2 bases and 5 bases respectively, with 6 bases between them. Here the CDR3 DNA reads TGTGCCAGCAGCTTAACGCGGACCGGGGAGCTGTTTTTT. The encoded protein is CASSLTRTGELFF.